This paragraph reports one T cell receptor beta chain. The data were obtained in a study of blood T cell repertoires in COVID-19. Study overall: From the United States, Italy and Spain came samples of acute and convalescent COVID-19. PBMCs, B-cell-depleted T cells, or T cells were the source of the cDNA or gDNA that made up the material.

The CDR3 has 12 amino acids. CDR1 and CDR2 from the germline V gene are SGHDN and FVKESK. V was trimmed by 5 bases and J by 9 bases, leaving 14 bases between them. Authors' processing steps: Amplified reference gene primers provided the basis for estimating nucleated cell counts. Method: immunoSEQ multiplex PCR; TCRdb's copy keeps in-frame clones and lacks some. That table is the source of V, J and clone size, and D and trimming were worked out from the DNA. The table has 470,000 or so clones, roughly 88% seen once. This clonotype originated in a human donor in a cohort sampled during active COVID-19. The gene calls are TRBV14 and TRBJ2-7, with D possibly being TRBD1 (6 bases). Sequenced: peripheral blood. CDR3 DNA sequence: TGTGCCAGCAGCTATAGCCAGACAGGGCAGTACTTC. Its translation: CASSYSQTGQYF.